One sample yielded the 5 T cell receptor beta chains listed below, sequenced in a study of T cell repertoires in cytomegalovirus infection. Their antigens are not known. Using its own MiXCR run on the reads, TCRdb lists one record per CDR3 protein. Of 70,000 to 95,000 distinct CDR3 sequences in the sample, 25% to 30% were seen once. Here the sequenced sample was CD8+ T cells from cultured PBMCs, taken from culture after CMV antigen stimulation. The source of these receptors is a human donor in good health (CMV status not recorded). Some clones in this sample may be carry-over from other donors' samples.

The chain carries TRBV6-1 and TRBJ1-6, with TRBD1 as a possible D gene (5 bases). The germline CDR1 and CDR2 sequences are MNHNS and SASEGT. Deletions cut 7 bases from V and 11 bases from J, with 12 bases between. The CDR3 has 12 amino acids. DNA of the CDR3: TGTGCCAGCACCAGTGGGGGGGCACCCCTCCACTTT. It is translated as CASTSGGAPLHF.

This clonotype was seen more than once but under ten times. The rearrangement links TRBV28 to TRBJ2-1; 8 nucleotides match TRBD1. J lost 7 bases, V lost 3 bases, and 8 bases had no gene match. The CDR3 is 15 residues long. CDR1 is MDHEN and CDR2 is SYDVKM in the germline V gene. This CDR3 is CASSFQDRVGNEQFF. The DNA of the CDR3 is TGTGCCAGCAGTTTTCAGGACAGGGTTGGTAATGAGCAGTTCTTC. Combining the CDR3 with reference TRBV28 and TRBJ2-1 gives the whole variable domain DVKVTQSSRYLVKRTGEKVFLECVQDMDHENMFWYRQDPGLGLRLIYFSYDVKMKEKGDIPEGYSVSREKKERFSLILESASTNQTSMYLCASSFQDRVGNEQFFGPGTRLTVL.

The chain employs TRBV7-2 and TRBJ2-1, with D hard to call. CDR3 length: 17 amino acids. Germline lookup yields CDR1 SGHTA and CDR2 FQGNSA. V was clipped by 0 bases and J by 5 bases, with 17 bases between them. The CDR3 sequence: CASSLANEVTWDNEQFF. The CDR3 coding sequence is TGTGCCAGCAGCTTAGCGAATGAGGTAACTTGGGACAATGAGCAGTTCTTC.

CDR3 in DNA: TGTGCCAGCAGCGCCGTGAACACTGAAGCTTTCTTT. Protein sequence: CASSAVNTEAFF. The rearrangement joins TRBV2 to TRBJ1-1; D is uncertain. The CDR3 extends over 12 amino acids. With 6 bases removed from V and 0 bases from J, the gap between germline ends came to 5 bases. Germline CDR1 and CDR2: SNHLY and FYNNEI.

This clonotype was found many times. The chain couples TRBV4-1 to TRBJ1-2, with no clear D. The CDR3 is 17 residues long. V was shortened by 0 bases and J by 4 bases, with 18 bases between the two germline ends. The germline V gene encodes CDR1 MGHRA and CDR2 YSYEKL. CDR3: CASSQELVADPLYGYTF. The CDR3 DNA follows: TGCGCCAGCAGCCAAGAATTGGTGGCAGATCCCCTCTATGGCTACACCTTC.